One sample yielded the 7 T cell receptor beta chains listed below, sequenced in a study of T cells in localized non-small cell lung cancer. Here immunoSEQ multiplex PCR was the method, and the copy in TCRdb shows in-frame clones only, minus some. The sample gives over 20,000 clones, roughly 84% of which show up once; approximately 16% is in the top ten. The specimen comprised PBMCs, sampled before any cancer treatment. The receptors were sampled from a woman between 35 and 70 years old with stage II squamous cell lung carcinoma.

The V call is TRBV7-9, the J call TRBJ2-3, with 10 bases lining up with TRBD1. CDR3 size: 15 residues. Germline V gives CDR1 SEHNR, CDR2 FQNEAQ (reference sequence). The trim removed 4 bases at V and 4 bases at J, leaving 5 bases unmatched. The CDR3 region is CASSSTGGAADTQYF. CDR3 sequence (DNA): TGTGCCAGCAGCTCGACAGGGGGCGCGGCAGATACGCAGTATTTT. The variable domain in full, completed from reference TRBV7-9 and TRBJ2-3, reads DTGVSQNPRHKITKRGQNVTFRCDPISEHNRLYWYRQTLGQGPEFLTYFQNEAQLEKSRLLSDRFSAERPKGSFSTLEIQRTEQGDSAMYLCASSSTGGAADTQYFGPGTRLTVL.

The gene calls are TRBV2 and TRBJ2-7; TRBD2 matches 8 bases. CDR1 is SNHLY, CDR2 FYNNEI, per germline. This CDR3 comprises 13 residues. The ends lost 8 bases at V and 0 bases at J; junction bases unmatched: 3. In nucleotides, the CDR3 is TGTGCCAGCCAGCGGGAGTTCTCCTACGAGCAGTACTTC. The encoded protein is CASQREFSYEQYF.

The rearrangement joins TRBV5-6 to TRBJ1-5, with D possibly matching TRBD1 (6 bases). V was shortened by 5 bases and J by 3 bases, with 15 bases between the two germline ends. Germline values: CDR1 SGHDT, CDR2 YYEEEE. The CDR3 runs to 15 residues. As DNA, the CDR3 is TGTGCCAGCAGTAGAGGGGGGCGGGACAATCAGCCCCAGCATTTT. Protein: CASSRGGRDNQPQHF. The complete variable domain, with remaining parts taken from reference TRBV5-6 and TRBJ1-5, reads DAGVTQSPTHLIKTRGQQVTLRCSPKSGHDTVSWYQQALGQGPQFIFQYYEEEERQRGNFPDRFSGHQFPNYSSELNVNALLLGDSALYLCASSRGGRDNQPQHFGDGTRLSIL.

This clone was picked up a small number of times. The gene calls are TRBV25-1 and TRBJ2-7; 8 nucleotides match TRBD1. The CDR3 length is 16 residues. Germline CDR1 reads MGHDK; CDR2 reads SYGVNS. V was pared by 5 bases and J by 3 bases, with 12 bases of the junction left unmatched. The CDR3 loop is CASSNPPGTGHYEQYF. The CDR3 coding sequence is TGTGCCAGCAGTAACCCTCCCGGGACAGGCCACTACGAGCAGTACTTC.

The genes are TRBV15 and TRBJ2-6, with D unresolved. Germline V CDR1 and CDR2: LNHNV, YYDKDF (reference sequence). The CDR3 loop spans 15 amino acids. V was cut by 0 bases and J by 4 bases, with 7 bases left in between. The CDR3 bases are TGTGCCACCAGCAGAGATCCAGGAGGGGCCAACGTCCTGACTTTC. It specifies CATSRDPGGANVLTF.

The chain combines TRBV9 with TRBJ1-4, with D perhaps matching TRBD1 (6 bases). V was clipped by 4 bases and J by 3 bases, with 10 bases between them. In germline, CDR1 is SGDLS, CDR2 YYNGEE. This CDR3 comprises 14 residues. The CDR3 DNA follows: TGTGCCAGCAGCCCCGGGGGGCCTAATGAAAAACTGTTTTTT. Translation: CASSPGGPNEKLFF.

The rearrangement joins TRBV9 to TRBJ2-1; D is ambiguous. The CDR3 extends over 14 amino acids. Trimming left V 5 bases short and J 9 bases short, with 18 bases between. Germline V gene sequence: CDR1 SGDLS, CDR2 YYNGEE. The CDR3 is CASRARDPNGEQFF. CDR3 nucleotides: TGTGCCAGCAGGGCTAGGGATCCCAACGGTGAGCAGTTCTTC.